This is a list of T cell receptor beta chains from one sample in a study of T cells in pancreatic ductal adenocarcinoma. The table came from immunoSEQ multiplex PCR; TCRdb's copy has only in-frame clones and leaves some out. The sample shows 4,500 to 6,000 clones, approximately 68% of them seen only once. Material for sequencing was pancreatic tumor tissue. The receptors shown here come from a human donor with pancreatic ductal adenocarcinoma. Each CDR3 is given with its conserved first and last residue. D genes are given only for firm matches. The listing skips clone size in some rows; elsewhere it reads once, few, many or a size class.

TRBD1 | TRBJ2-3 | TRBV5-4 | NA | TGTGCCAGCAGTTTCGGACAGGCCAGCGTGGATACGCAGTATTTT | CASSFGQASVDTQYF
NA | TRBJ1-1 | TRBV9 | NA | TGTGCCAGCAGGTCGGGGGGGGTCCGCATGAACACTGAAGCTTTCTTT | CASRSGGVRMNTEAFF
NA | TRBJ1-1 | TRBV5-1 | NA | TGCGCCAGCAGCTTCGGGGAGGGTTCTGAAGCTTTCTTT | CASSFGEGSEAFF
NA | TRBJ1-1 | TRBV5-1 | NA | TGCGCCAGCAGCTCTGTAACTGATACTGAAGCTTTCTTT | CASSSVTDTEAFF
NA | TRBJ1-1 | TRBV9 | few | TGTGCCAGCAGCGTAGAAGGGGATGGGATCACTGAAGCTTTCTTT | CASSVEGDGITEAFF
NA | TRBJ1-3 | TRBV14 | NA | TGTGCCAGCAGCCTCCTCGGGACTCCCGGAAACACCATATATTTT | CASSLLGTPGNTIYF
NA | TRBJ1-1 | TRBV19 | NA | TGTGCCAGTAGTATTGTCGTGAACACTGAAGCTTTCTTT | CASSIVVNTEAFF
NA | TRBJ2-2 | TRBV6-5 | few | TGTGCCAGCAGTTACGACAGTGGCACCGGGGAGCTGTTTTTT | CASSYDSGTGELFF
TRBD1 | TRBJ1-6 | TRBV6-4 | NA | TGTGCCAGCAGTGACTCCGCGACAGGGCCCCTCCACTTT | CASSDSATGPLHF
NA | TRBJ1-4 | TRBV29-1 | NA | TGCAGCGTAATTCGATGGGAGGGCTACCCCGGTAATGAAAAACTGTTTTTT | CSVIRWEGYPGNEKLFF
NA | TRBJ1-5 | TRBV2 | NA | TGTGCCAGCAGTGAAGTACAGGGAAATCAGCCCCAGCATTTT | CASSEVQGNQPQHF
TRBD2 | TRBJ2-1 | TRBV27 | NA | TGTGCCAGCAGTTACTATGACCCCGCGGTAGCGGGGGGGGTGTCCTACAATGAGCAGTTCTTC | CASSYYDPAVAGGVSYNEQFF
NA | TRBJ2-1 | TRBV5-4 | NA | TGTGCCAGCCGACGTGGGTCGGGAACAGTAGCATACAATGAGCAGTTCTTC | CASRRGSGTVAYNEQFF
TRBD1 | TRBJ1-1 | TRBV18 | NA | TGTGCCAGCTTCACAAACCCGGGACAGGGGGACACTGAAGCTTTCTTT | CASFTNPGQGDTEAFF
NA | TRBJ1-3 | TRBV6-5 | few | TGTGCCAGCATCCCCCGAGGAGAAAACACCATATATTTT | CASIPRGENTIYF
NA | TRBJ2-7 | TRBV7-9 | NA | TGTGCCAGCAGCCTTACAACCGGGACTCTTGGGGTGCACTTC | CASSLTTGTLGVHF
NA | TRBJ2-7 | TRBV29-1 | NA | TGCAGCGTTGAAGATCAGAGGGTGGGGTACTTC | CSVEDQRVGYF
NA | TRBJ2-1 | TRBV28 | NA | TGTGCCAGCAGCGGACTCCTAGTGGGGGGAGGCTCCTACAATGAGCAGTTCTTC | CASSGLLVGGGSYNEQFF
TRBD2 | TRBJ2-7 | TRBV7-8 | NA | TGTGCCAGCAGCCGGGGGGGGGTCAGCCTCTACGAGCAGTACTTC | CASSRGGVSLYEQYF
TRBD1 | TRBJ1-3 | TRBV7-2 | NA | TGTGCCAGCAGCAATCGACAGGGTTCAGGAAACACCATATATTTT | CASSNRQGSGNTIYF
NA | TRBJ2-2 | TRBV2 | NA | TGTGCCAGCAGTGGGGCTACTCCGAACACCGGGGAGCTGTTTTTT | CASSGATPNTGELFF
TRBD1 | TRBJ1-6 | TRBV4-3 | NA | TGCGCCAGCAGCCAAGGGGACAGGAATAATTCACCCCTCCACTTT | CASSQGDRNNSPLHF
NA | TRBJ2-3 | TRBV10-3 | NA | TGTGCCATCAGCCGCGGGGGCCCGGCCACAGATACGCAGTATTTT | CAISRGGPATDTQYF
NA | TRBJ1-1 | TRBV10-1 | once | TGCGCCAGCAGTGGAGGTGCGGGGACTGAAGCTTTCTTT | CASSGGAGTEAFF
TRBD1 | TRBJ2-7 | TRBV2 | NA | TGTGCCAGCAGTGGGACAGGGGCAGGCGAGCAGTACTTC | CASSGTGAGEQYF
NA | TRBJ2-5 | TRBV5-5 | NA | TGTGCCAGCAGCCCCAAAGAGACCCAGTACTTC | CASSPKETQYF
NA | TRBJ1-1 | TRBV4-2 | few | TGTGCCAGCAGCCAAGAGGGGGCAGTGCCTAAAGCTTTCTTT | CASSQEGAVPKAFF
TRBD1 | TRBJ1-6 | TRBV6-5 | once | TGTGCCAGCAGTTACCTCGGACAGGGGACGAGTTCACCCCTCCACTTT | CASSYLGQGTSSPLHF
TRBD2 | TRBJ2-1 | TRBV10-3 | NA | TGTGCCATCAGGGGAGCGGGGGGGCCCTATGAGCAGTTCTTC | CAIRGAGGPYEQFF
NA | TRBJ1-3 | TRBV25-1 | NA | TGTGCCAGCAGTGAAAACTGGGTCGGGTCTGGAAACACCATATATTTT | CASSENWVGSGNTIYF
TRBD2 | TRBJ2-1 | TRBV19 | NA | TGTGCCAGTAGTATCACTAGCGACCCCTACAATGAGCAGTTCTTC | CASSITSDPYNEQFF
NA | TRBJ1-1 | TRBV4-1 | NA | TGCGCCAGCAGCCAAGATCCACGGAGAAACACTGAAGCTTTCTTT | CASSQDPRRNTEAFF
NA | TRBJ1-6 | TRBV2 | NA | TGTGCCAGCAGTGATCTGGGAGCCTATAATTCACCCCTCCACTTT | CASSDLGAYNSPLHF
NA | TRBJ2-5 | TRBV5-1 | NA | TGCGCCAGCAGCTTGCTCCCCGCCGGAGAGACCCAGTACTTC | CASSLLPAGETQYF
NA | TRBJ1-1 | TRBV10-3 | once | TGTGCCATCAGTGAGCAGGTGGCGAACACTGAAGCTTTCTTT | CAISEQVANTEAFF
TRBD1 | TRBJ1-2 | TRBV7-9 | NA | TGTGCCAGCAGTTACAGGGGGGGAGGCTACACCTTC | CASSYRGGGYTF
NA | TRBJ1-6 | TRBV19 | NA | TGTGCCAGTAGTGGAGTATCCTCCCTCCACTTT | CASSGVSSLHF
TRBD1 | TRBJ1-6 | TRBV9 | few | TGTGCCAGCAGCCCCGACAGGGACAATTCACCCCTCCACTTT | CASSPDRDNSPLHF
NA | TRBJ1-5 | TRBV7-3 | NA | TGTGCCAGCAGCTCGGACAGAAATCAGCCCCAGCATTTT | CASSSDRNQPQHF
TRBD1 | TRBJ1-5 | TRBV27 | NA | TGTGCCAGCAGCCCGGACAGGGTAGGCAATCAGCCCCAGCATTTT | CASSPDRVGNQPQHF
NA | TRBJ2-1 | TRBV9 | NA | TGTGCCAGCAGCGTCGGGTTTGACAATGAGCAGTTCTTC | CASSVGFDNEQFF
TRBD1 | TRBJ2-2 | TRBV5-1 | NA | TGCGCCAGCAAGGACAGGGCGAACACCGGGGAGCTGTTTTTT | CASKDRANTGELFF
NA | TRBJ2-1 | TRBV4-2 | NA | TGTGCCAGCAGCCAAGGTATAGGGGGCTCCTACAATGAGCAGTTCTTC | CASSQGIGGSYNEQFF
TRBD1 | TRBJ2-3 | TRBV5-4 | once | TGTGCCAGCAGCTCCGGCTTCAAACAGGGGGCAGATACGCAGTATTTT | CASSSGFKQGADTQYF